This is a list of T cell receptor beta chains from one sample in a study of blood T cell repertoires in COVID-19. TCRdb's copy holds only in-frame clones and misses some; the assay was immunoSEQ multiplex PCR. The sample shows approximately 300,000 clones, about 90% of them seen only once. The sequenced sample was peripheral blood. The receptors here all came from a woman in her twenties or thirties with COVID-19, enrolled during active disease. CDR3s include the opening cysteine and the closing phenylalanine or tryptophan. The D gene is left open where the match is weak. A clone size is listed for some rows: how often the clone was seen (once, few, many), or a class if it is expanded.

j_call,v_call,d_call,clone_size,cdr3_length,cdr3_nt,cdr3_aa
TRBJ2-7,TRBV7-2,-,-,13,TGTGCCAGCAGCGTCTCGGGGTCCGACGAGCAGTACTTC,CASSVSGSDEQYF
TRBJ1-6,TRBV6-6,-,-,14,TGTGCCAGCAGTTACGCTCAGGGCCATTCACCCCTCCACTTT,CASSYAQGHSPLHF
TRBJ2-7,TRBV30,TRBD1,few,13,TGTGCCTGGAGTGGGACAGGCTCCTACGAGCAGTACTTC,CAWSGTGSYEQYF
TRBJ2-3,TRBV7-8,TRBD2,-,16,TGTGCCAGCAGCCCCAGGCGGGGGGGCGGGCCAGATACGCAGTATTTT,CASSPRRGGGPDTQYF
TRBJ1-1,TRBV19,TRBD1,-,14,TGTGCCAGTAGCGTCTCAGGGGGGAACACTGAAGCTTTCTTT,CASSVSGGNTEAFF
TRBJ1-2,TRBV2,-,few,13,TGTGCCAGCAGCATTACAGGGACCTATGGCTACACCTTC,CASSITGTYGYTF
TRBJ1-2,TRBV7-9,TRBD1,-,13,TGTGCCAGCAGCTTACAGGGGGCGCAGGGCTACACCTTC,CASSLQGAQGYTF
TRBJ1-2,TRBV6-5,-,-,14,TGTGCCAGCAGTCAGTCAGGGGCAATCTATGGCTACACCTTC,CASSQSGAIYGYTF
TRBJ1-4,TRBV30,-,-,16,TGTGCCTGGAGTGTACCTCGACGCTGGATGGGCGAAAAACTGTTTTTT,CAWSVPRRWMGEKLFF
TRBJ1-1,TRBV5-1,-,few,14,TGCGCCAGCAGCTTGGGGGGCCAGATTACTGAAGCTTTCTTT,CASSLGGQITEAFF
TRBJ2-1,TRBV7-9,-,-,15,TGTGCCTCGTCATCATTGAAACTAGTTGGCAATGAGCAGTTCTTC,CASSSLKLVGNEQFF
TRBJ1-2,TRBV12-3/TRBV12-4,-,-,12,TGTGCCAGCAGTTACTCACAGTATGGCTACACCTTC,CASSYSQYGYTF
TRBJ2-5,TRBV18,-,-,15,TGTGCCAGCTCACCATATCGCACTCCTCAAGAGACCCAGTACTTC,CASSPYRTPQETQYF
TRBJ2-1,TRBV7-8,TRBD2,-,16,TGTGCCAGCAGCTCCCTAGCGGGGGCTTCCTACAATGAGCAGTTCTTC,CASSSLAGASYNEQFF
TRBJ1-1,TRBV6-2/TRBV6-3,-,once,15,TGTGCCAGCAGTTCAGGGTGGCAGGAAGGAGCTGAAGCTTTCTTT,CASSSGWQEGAEAFF
TRBJ1-5,TRBV2,-,-,15,TGTGCCAGCAGTCCGCAGGGAAATAGCAATCAGCCCCAGCATTTT,CASSPQGNSNQPQHF
TRBJ2-3,TRBV30,-,-,14,TGTGCCTGGAGTCCGGGGATAGTCACAGATACGCAGTATTTT,CAWSPGIVTDTQYF
TRBJ1-1,TRBV11-2,TRBD1,-,16,TGTGCCAGCAGCCCTCGGACAGGGGAAGGGAACACTGAAGCTTTCTTT,CASSPRTGEGNTEAFF
TRBJ2-2,TRBV6-2/TRBV6-3,TRBD1,-,19,TGTGCCAGCAGTTACAACCCCCGGGACAGGGTCATAAACACCGGGGAGCTGTTTTTT,CASSYNPRDRVINTGELFF
TRBJ2-1,TRBV27,-,-,16,TGTGCCAGCAGTTATCGGATTAGCCGCTCCTACAATGAGCAGTTCTTC,CASSYRISRSYNEQFF
TRBJ1-2,TRBV2,-,-,15,TGTGCCAGCAGTGAAAGGGGACACGATAACTATGGCTACACCTTC,CASSERGHDNYGYTF
TRBJ2-3,TRBV2,TRBD2,-,13,TGTGCCAGCGTCTCCGTAGCGGGGAACACGCAGTATTTT,CASVSVAGNTQYF
TRBJ1-1,TRBV7-2,-,-,14,TGTGCCAGCAGTGAACGGCGGGGGAGCACTGAAGCTTTCTTT,CASSERRGSTEAFF
TRBJ1-1,TRBV9,TRBD1,once,14,TGTGCCAGCAGCGAGCAGGGGGTGAACGCTGAAGCTTTCTTT,CASSEQGVNAEAFF
TRBJ1-2,TRBV30,-,-,12,TGTGCCTGGAGACAGGGAAACTATGGCTACACCTTC,CAWRQGNYGYTF
TRBJ2-2,TRBV18,-,-,15,TGTGCCAGCTCACCACTAAACAGACCCACCGGGGAGCTGTTTTTT,CASSPLNRPTGELFF
TRBJ1-2,TRBV6-6,TRBD1,-,14,TGTGCCAGCAGGGATCAGGGGGCCCACTATGGCTACACCTTC,CASRDQGAHYGYTF
TRBJ2-5,TRBV11-3,-,-,14,TGTGCCAGCAGCCGATCCGGGAGCCAAGAGACCCAGTACTTC,CASSRSGSQETQYF
TRBJ1-5,TRBV6-2/TRBV6-3,-,many,14,TGTGCCAGCAGCCTCGGGACGGAGGGACAGCCCCAGCATTTT,CASSLGTEGQPQHF
TRBJ2-2,TRBV7-8,TRBD1,-,17,TGTGCCAGCAGCCAGACCCGGGACAGCTCGAACACCGGGGAGCTGTTTTTT,CASSQTRDSSNTGELFF
TRBJ2-1,TRBV11-2,TRBD2,-,14,TGTGCCAGCAGCCCGGAGGGTAGCGGGGGGGAGCAGTTCTTC,CASSPEGSGGEQFF
TRBJ1-1,TRBV6-5,-,-,13,TGTGCCAGCAGTTACCGGACAGATGATGAAGCTTTCTTT,CASSYRTDDEAFF
TRBJ2-2,TRBV4-1,TRBD2,-,15,TGCGCCAGCAGCCCTCTAGCGGGGTGGACCGGGGAGCTGTTTTTT,CASSPLAGWTGELFF
TRBJ2-6,TRBV7-8,-,-,16,TGTGCCAGCAGCGGTCAGGGCTTCACTGGGGCCAACGTCCTGACTTTC,CASSGQGFTGANVLTF
TRBJ1-5,TRBV28,-,once,14,TGTGCCAGCAGTCCAGTGGGGGGGACCCGACCCCAGCATTTT,CASSPVGGTRPQHF
TRBJ2-3,TRBV7-9,TRBD2,-,18,TGTGCCAGCAGCGACCCGGGACTAGCGGGGGGTAGCACAGATACGCAGTATTTT,CASSDPGLAGGSTDTQYF
TRBJ2-3,TRBV9,TRBD2,-,15,TGTGCCAGCAGCGCCGGGACTAGCCGGACAGATACGCAGTATTTT,CASSAGTSRTDTQYF
TRBJ2-5,TRBV30,-,-,15,TGTGCCTGGAACGGCGCCAGGGGGGCCGGGGAGACCCAGTACTTC,CAWNGARGAGETQYF
TRBJ2-7,TRBV7-8,-,-,16,TGTGCCAGCAGTTGGCCCAGGAACGGCGGGTCCTACGAGCAGTACTTC,CASSWPRNGGSYEQYF
TRBJ1-2,TRBV6-5,-,once,15,TGTGCCAGCAGCTCGGGACTGGGAGCTAACTATGGCTACACCTTC,CASSSGLGANYGYTF
TRBJ1-2,TRBV12-3/TRBV12-4,TRBD1,-,13,TGTGCCAGCAGATTAGGGACAGACGGAGGCTACACCTTC,CASRLGTDGGYTF
TRBJ1-1,TRBV28,TRBD1,-,14,TGTGCCAGCAGTTTTCAGGGGGGAGGCACTGAAGCTTTCTTT,CASSFQGGGTEAFF
TRBJ1-5,TRBV2,-,-,14,TGTGCCAGCAGTATGCGACAGAACAATCAGCCCCAGCATTTT,CASSMRQNNQPQHF
TRBJ2-7,TRBV18,TRBD1,-,15,TGTGCCAGCTCACCAGCCGGGACAGGCTCCCACGAGCAGTACTTC,CASSPAGTGSHEQYF
TRBJ1-1,TRBV7-9,-,-,15,TGTGCCAGCAGCACACTCGGCAGGGGTAGCACTGAAGCTTTCTTT,CASSTLGRGSTEAFF
TRBJ1-1,TRBV11-1,-,-,15,TGTGCCAGCAGTCGCGCGGGGGGGCGGAACACTGAAGCTTTCTTT,CASSRAGGRNTEAFF
TRBJ1-5,TRBV28,TRBD1,-,15,TGTGCCAGCAGTTACAGGGGATCGGGCAATCAGCCCCAGCATTTT,CASSYRGSGNQPQHF
TRBJ2-7,TRBV19,TRBD2,-,14,TGTGCCAGTAGTATTTCAGCGGGGGCCTACGAGCAGTACTTC,CASSISAGAYEQYF
TRBJ1-3,TRBV6-5,-,-,13,TGTGCCAGCAGTTCAGGGACAGGAAACACCATATATTTT,CASSSGTGNTIYF
TRBJ1-5,TRBV7-2,TRBD1,-,14,TGTGCCAGCAGCTACGGGACAGCAAATCAGCCCCAGCATTTT,CASSYGTANQPQHF
TRBJ2-7,TRBV5-1,TRBD2,-,14,TGCGCCAGCAGCTGGGGGGGTACCCCCTACGAGCAGTACTTC,CASSWGGTPYEQYF
TRBJ1-4,TRBV15,TRBD1,-,17,TGTGCCACCAGCAGGGAGACAGGGTTGTATACTAATGAAAAACTGTTTTTT,CATSRETGLYTNEKLFF
TRBJ1-4,TRBV5-1,-,-,15,TGCGCCAGCAAAAAGTCAGGGGCCCTTAATGAAAAACTGTTTTTT,CASKKSGALNEKLFF
TRBJ1-2,TRBV2,-,-,9,TGTGCCAGCAGTCGGGGCTACACCTTC,CASSRGYTF
TRBJ2-3,TRBV24-1,TRBD2,-,16,TGTGCCACCAATGGAGTGGGGGAGGGAGTAGCAGATACGCAGTATTTT,CATNGVGEGVADTQYF
TRBJ2-5,TRBV5-4,-,-,12,TGTGCCAGCAGCTTCCTCCAAGAGACCCAGTACTTC,CASSFLQETQYF
TRBJ2-3,TRBV23-1,TRBD2,-,16,TGCGCCAGCAAATCGGTAGTAGCGGGGGATCGAGATACGCAGTATTTT,CASKSVVAGDRDTQYF